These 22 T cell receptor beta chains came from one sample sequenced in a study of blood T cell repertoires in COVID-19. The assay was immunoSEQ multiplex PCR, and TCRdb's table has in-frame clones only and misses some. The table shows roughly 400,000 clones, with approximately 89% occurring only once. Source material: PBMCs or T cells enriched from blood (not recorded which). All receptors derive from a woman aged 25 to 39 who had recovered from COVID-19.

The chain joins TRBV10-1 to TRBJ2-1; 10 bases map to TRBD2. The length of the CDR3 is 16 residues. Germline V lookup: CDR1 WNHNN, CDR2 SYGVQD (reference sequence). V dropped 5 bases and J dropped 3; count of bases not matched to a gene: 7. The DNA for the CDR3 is TGCGCCAGCAGTTGGGTAGCGGGAGGCCTCTACAATGAGCAGTTCTTC. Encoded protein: CASSWVAGGLYNEQFF.

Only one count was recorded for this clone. The CDR3 here is CASTLAFSTDTQYF. DNA for the CDR3: TGTGCCAGTACACTAGCGTTCAGCACAGATACGCAGTATTTT. The rearrangement links TRBV19 to TRBJ2-3, with 7 bases matching TRBD2. There are 14 residues in the CDR3. The ends lost 7 bases at V and 0 bases at J; junction bases unmatched: 4. CDR1 LNHDA and CDR2 SQIVND come from the germline V gene (reference sequence).

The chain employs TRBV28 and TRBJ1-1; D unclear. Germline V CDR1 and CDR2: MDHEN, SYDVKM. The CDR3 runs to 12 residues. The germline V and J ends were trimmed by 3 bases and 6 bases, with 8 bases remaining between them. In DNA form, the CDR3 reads TGTGCCAGCAGTTTTGCGGTCCCTGAAGCTTTCTTT. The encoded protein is CASSFAVPEAFF.

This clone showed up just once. The CDR3 is CASGSTTASYEQYF. The CDR3, as DNA: TGTGCTAGTGGTTCCACGACAGCCAGTTACGAGCAGTACTTC. This chain joins TRBV12-5 and TRBJ2-7, with a possible D match to TRBD1 (5 bases). The CDR3 is 14 amino acids. Germline CDR1 reads LGHNT; CDR2 reads FRNRAP. Deletions cut 4 bases from V and 4 bases from J, with 14 bases between.

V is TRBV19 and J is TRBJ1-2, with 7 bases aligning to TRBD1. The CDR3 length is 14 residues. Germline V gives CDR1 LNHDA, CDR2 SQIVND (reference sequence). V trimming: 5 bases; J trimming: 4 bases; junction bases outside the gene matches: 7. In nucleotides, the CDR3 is TGTGCCAGTAGTTCCCGACAGGGCGTCTATGGCTACACCTTC. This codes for CASSSRQGVYGYTF.

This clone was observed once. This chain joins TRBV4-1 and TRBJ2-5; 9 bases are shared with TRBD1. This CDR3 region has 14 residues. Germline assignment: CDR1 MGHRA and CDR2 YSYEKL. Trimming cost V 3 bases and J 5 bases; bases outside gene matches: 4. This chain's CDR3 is CASSHRQGGETQYF. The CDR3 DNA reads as TGCGCCAGCAGCCACCGACAGGGGGGGGAGACCCAGTACTTC.

The CDR3 is CAWGGTSEQYF. CDR3 in DNA: TGTGCCTGGGGGGGGACAAGCGAGCAGTACTTC. The chain uses TRBV30 and TRBJ2-7, with D perhaps given as TRBD1 or TRBD2 (6 bases each). The CDR3 has 11 residues. Germline-derived CDR1 and CDR2 are GTSNPN and SVGIG (reference sequence). V dropped 5 bases and J dropped 6 bases, with 11 bases sitting between them.

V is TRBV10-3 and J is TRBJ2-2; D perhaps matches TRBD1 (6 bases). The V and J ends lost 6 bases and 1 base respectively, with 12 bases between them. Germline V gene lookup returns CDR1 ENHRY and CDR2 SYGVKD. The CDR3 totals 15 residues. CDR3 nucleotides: TGTGCCATCAGGGACGGACAGCTGAACACCGGGGAGCTGTTTTTT. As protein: CAIRDGQLNTGELFF.

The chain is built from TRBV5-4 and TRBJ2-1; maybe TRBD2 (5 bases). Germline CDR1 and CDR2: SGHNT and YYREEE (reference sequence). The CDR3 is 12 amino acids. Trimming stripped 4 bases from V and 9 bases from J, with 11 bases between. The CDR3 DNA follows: TGTGCCAGCAGCCTTACCGGGGTTGAGCAGTTCTTC. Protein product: CASSLTGVEQFF.

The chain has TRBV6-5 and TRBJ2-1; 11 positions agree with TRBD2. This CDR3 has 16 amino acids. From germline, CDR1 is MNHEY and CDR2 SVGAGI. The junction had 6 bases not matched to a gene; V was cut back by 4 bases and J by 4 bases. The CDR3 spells CASSSTSGGGYNEQFF. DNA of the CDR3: TGTGCCAGCAGTTCTACTAGCGGGGGAGGTTACAATGAGCAGTTCTTC.

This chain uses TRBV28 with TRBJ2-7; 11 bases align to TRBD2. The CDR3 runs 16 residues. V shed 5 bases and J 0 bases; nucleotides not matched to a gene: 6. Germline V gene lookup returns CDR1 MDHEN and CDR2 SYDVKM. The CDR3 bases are TGTGCCAGCAGTACGTTGGGGACTAGCGGCTCCTACGAGCAGTACTTC. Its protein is CASSTLGTSGSYEQYF.

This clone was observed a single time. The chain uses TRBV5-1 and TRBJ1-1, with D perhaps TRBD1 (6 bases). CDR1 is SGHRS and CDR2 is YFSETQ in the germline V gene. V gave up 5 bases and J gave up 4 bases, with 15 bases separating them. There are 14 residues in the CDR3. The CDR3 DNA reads TGCGCCAGCAGTCGGGGGGCGATCCCCACTGAAGCTTTCTTT. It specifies CASSRGAIPTEAFF.

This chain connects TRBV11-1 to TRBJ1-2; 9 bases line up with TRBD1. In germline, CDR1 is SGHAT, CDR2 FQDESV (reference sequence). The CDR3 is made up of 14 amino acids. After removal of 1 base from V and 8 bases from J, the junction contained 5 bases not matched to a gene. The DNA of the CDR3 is TGTGCCAGCAGCTTAGTTGGGACAGGGACCGGCTACACCTTC. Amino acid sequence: CASSLVGTGTGYTF.

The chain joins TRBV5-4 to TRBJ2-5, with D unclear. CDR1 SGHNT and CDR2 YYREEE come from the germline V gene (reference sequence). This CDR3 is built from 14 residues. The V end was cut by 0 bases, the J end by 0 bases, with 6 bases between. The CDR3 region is CASSLDAYQETQYF. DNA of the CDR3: TGTGCCAGCAGCTTGGATGCGTACCAAGAGACCCAGTACTTC.

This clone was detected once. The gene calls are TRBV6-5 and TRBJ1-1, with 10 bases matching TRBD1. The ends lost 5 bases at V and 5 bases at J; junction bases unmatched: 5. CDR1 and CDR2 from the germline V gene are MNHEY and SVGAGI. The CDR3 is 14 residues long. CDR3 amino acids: CASSRDRGYTEAFF. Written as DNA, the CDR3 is TGTGCCAGCAGTCGGGACAGGGGATATACTGAAGCTTTCTTT.

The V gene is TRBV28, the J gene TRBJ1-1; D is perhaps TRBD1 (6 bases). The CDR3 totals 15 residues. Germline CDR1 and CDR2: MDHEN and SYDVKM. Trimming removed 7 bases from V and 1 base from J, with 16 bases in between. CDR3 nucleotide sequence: TGTGCCAGCACCCCCCCGCAGGGGCCGAACACTGAAGCTTTCTTT. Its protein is CASTPPQGPNTEAFF.

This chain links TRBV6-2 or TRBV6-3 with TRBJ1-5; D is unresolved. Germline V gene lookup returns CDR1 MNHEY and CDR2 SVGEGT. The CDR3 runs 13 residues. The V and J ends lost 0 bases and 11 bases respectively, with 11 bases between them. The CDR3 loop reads CASSYSRGWAQHF. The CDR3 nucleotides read TGTGCCAGCAGTTACTCGCGCGGTTGGGCCCAGCATTTT.

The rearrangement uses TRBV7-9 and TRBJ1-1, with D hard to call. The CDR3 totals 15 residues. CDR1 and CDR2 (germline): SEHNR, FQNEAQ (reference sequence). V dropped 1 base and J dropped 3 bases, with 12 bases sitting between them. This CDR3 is CASSLVSGVDTEAFF. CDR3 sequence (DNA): TGTGCCAGCAGCTTAGTCTCCGGTGTGGACACTGAAGCTTTCTTT.

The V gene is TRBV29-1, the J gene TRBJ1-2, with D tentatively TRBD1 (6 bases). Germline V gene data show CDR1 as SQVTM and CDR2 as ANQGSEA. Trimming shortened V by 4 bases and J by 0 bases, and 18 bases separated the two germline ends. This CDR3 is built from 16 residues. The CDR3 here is CSVARTASSPNYGYTF. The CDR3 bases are TGCAGCGTTGCCAGGACAGCGTCCTCCCCTAACTATGGCTACACCTTC.

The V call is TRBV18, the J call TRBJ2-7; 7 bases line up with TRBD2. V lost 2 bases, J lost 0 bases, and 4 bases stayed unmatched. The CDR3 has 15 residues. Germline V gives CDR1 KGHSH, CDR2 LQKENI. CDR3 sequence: CASSPGAGVSYEQYF. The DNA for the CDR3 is TGTGCCAGCTCACCAGGGGCGGGAGTCTCCTACGAGCAGTACTTC.

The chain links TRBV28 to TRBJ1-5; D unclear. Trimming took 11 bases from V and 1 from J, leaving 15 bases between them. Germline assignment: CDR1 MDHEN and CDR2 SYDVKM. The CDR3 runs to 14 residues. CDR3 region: CAAKSRPSNQPQHF. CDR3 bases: TGTGCCGCCAAGTCCAGGCCAAGCAATCAGCCCCAGCATTTT. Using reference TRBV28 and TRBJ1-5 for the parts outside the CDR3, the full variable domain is DVKVTQSSRYLVKRTGEKVFLECVQDMDHENMFWYRQDPGLGLRLIYFSYDVKMKEKGDIPEGYSVSREKKERFSLILESASTNQTSMYLCAAKSRPSNQPQHFGDGTRLSIL.

Written as DNA, the CDR3 is TGCGCCAGCAGCCAAGACCCAAATGGCTACACCTTC. This sequence encodes CASSQDPNGYTF. V is TRBV4-3 and J is TRBJ1-2; D uncertain. The CDR3 is 12 amino acids. The V and J ends lost 0 bases and 6 bases respectively, with 5 bases between them. Germline CDR1 reads LGHNA; CDR2 reads YSLEER.